These 19 T cell receptor beta chains were sequenced from one sample in a study of T-cell memory formation after mild COVID-19. TCRdb itself ran the 5' RACE reads through MiXCR, one entry per CDR3 protein. Of roughly 100,000 distinct CDR3 sequences in the sample, about an eighth were seen once. Sample: PBMCs or a T cell subset sorted from them (not recorded which). The source of these receptors is an adult woman who had mild COVID-19 (a few samples of this study predate the infection). Cell type and time point are not known.

The sample holds a few counts of this clonotype. The rearrangement joins TRBV4-2 to TRBJ1-5, with D hard to call. Germline loops: CDR1 LGHNA, CDR2 YNFKEQ. The V and J ends lost 4 bases and 4 bases respectively, with 11 bases between them. This CDR3 is 14 amino acids long. The CDR3 spells CASSLGSLNQPQHF. As DNA, the CDR3 is TGTGCCAGCAGCCTCGGGTCCTTAAATCAGCCCCAGCATTTT.

Only a few counts were recorded for this clonotype. The V and J genes are TRBV6-5 and TRBJ1-5; D ambiguous. Per the germline V gene, CDR1 is MNHEY and CDR2 is SVGAGI. V lost 6 bases to trimming and J lost 4 bases, with 13 bases between them. CDR3 length: 14 amino acids. The DNA of the CDR3 is TGTGCCAGCAGCAGAACAGTCGGAAATCAGCCCCAGCATTTT. Protein sequence: CASSRTVGNQPQHF.

The CDR3 region is CASSLGGITDTQYF. The CDR3 nucleotides are TGTGCCAGCAGCTTAGGCGGTATCACAGATACGCAGTATTTT. The chain links TRBV7-9 to TRBJ2-3; the D is unclear. V lost 1 base to trimming and J lost 2 bases, with 7 bases between them. The CDR3 has 14 residues. CDR1 is SEHNR and CDR2 is FQNEAQ in the germline V gene (reference sequence).

Here the CDR3 DNA reads TGTGCCACCAGTGATTGGCCAGGGGGCCGGAACAATCAGCCCCAGCATTTT. Its protein is CATSDWPGGRNNQPQHF. This chain links TRBV24-1 with TRBJ1-5; 8 nucleotides agree with TRBD1. V lost 2 bases to trimming and J lost 3 bases; unmatched junction nucleotides: 8. The CDR3 length is 17 residues. In germline, CDR1 is KGHDR, CDR2 SFDVKD.

This rearrangement joins TRBV5-6 to TRBJ2-5; 8 nucleotides align to TRBD2. Trimming removed 4 bases from V and 5 bases from J; junction bases left unmatched: 16. The CDR3 length is 17 residues. Germline V gene sequence: CDR1 SGHDT, CDR2 YYEEEE. This chain's CDR3 is CASSLPAGGLIAETQYF. The CDR3, as DNA: TGTGCCAGCAGCCTCCCCGCGGGGGGACTAATCGCGGAGACCCAGTACTTC.

In its sample, this clonotype was seen a few times. This rearrangement joins TRBV12-3 or TRBV12-4 to TRBJ2-1; D call uncertain. CDR3 length equals 12 residues. The germline V and J ends were trimmed by 7 bases and 10 bases, with 14 bases remaining between them. Here the CDR3 DNA reads TGTGCCAGCAATCTCGACCACTACGAGCAGTTCTTC. It codes for CASNLDHYEQFF.

This clonotype was counted only a few times. The CDR3 DNA sequence: TGTGCCAGCAACCCATCGGGTAACACGAACACCGGGGAGCTGTTTTTT. It codes for CASNPSGNTNTGELFF. The rearrangement joins TRBV9 to TRBJ2-2; D is unclear. Trimming cost V 6 bases and J 0 bases, with 15 bases left between them. The CDR3 is made up of 16 amino acids. Germline lookup yields CDR1 SGDLS and CDR2 YYNGEE.

V is TRBV5-6 and J is TRBJ1-1; weak D call: TRBD1 (5 bases). Germline assignment: CDR1 SGHDT and CDR2 YYEEEE. Trimming removed 0 bases from V and 8 bases from J, with 11 bases in between. The length of the CDR3 is 13 residues. CDR3 residues: CASSLGGVIEAFF. The CDR3 DNA sequence: TGTGCCAGCAGCTTGGGGGGGGTTATCGAAGCTTTCTTT.

The sample holds many counts of this clonotype. This rearrangement joins TRBV7-7 to TRBJ2-7; 7 nucleotides match TRBD1. J lost 2 bases, V lost 1 base, and 5 bases had no gene match. The CDR3 loop spans 15 amino acids. From germline, CDR1 is SSHAT and CDR2 FNYEAQ (reference sequence). The CDR3 region is CASSLGQGDTYEQYF. The CDR3 DNA follows: TGTGCCAGCAGCTTAGGACAGGGCGATACCTACGAGCAGTACTTC.

This clonotype was picked up a small number of times. The CDR3 sequence is CASSESNQPQHF. DNA of the CDR3: TGTGCCAGCAGTGAGAGCAATCAGCCCCAGCATTTT. The chain carries TRBV7-9 and TRBJ1-5, with no clear D. The CDR3 is 12 amino acids. Germline V gives CDR1 SEHNR, CDR2 FQNEAQ (reference sequence). V was cut by 6 bases and J by 1 base, with 4 bases left in between.

The rearrangement joins TRBV12-3 or TRBV12-4 to TRBJ2-7; D may match TRBD1 or TRBD2 (5 bases each). There are 15 residues in the CDR3. V lost 3 bases and J 0 bases, leaving 12 bases between the germline ends. CDR3 amino acids: CASSLWDPPSYEQYF. The CDR3 DNA reads TGTGCCAGCAGTTTGTGGGACCCACCCTCCTACGAGCAGTACTTC.

The chain links TRBV20-1 to TRBJ1-2, with TRBD1 identical over 11 bases. Germline-derived CDR1 and CDR2 are DFQATT and SNEGSKA (reference sequence). CDR3 length: 18 amino acids. J gave up 1 base and V 0 bases, and 10 bases lay outside the gene matches. The CDR3 sequence is CSARDTIGTGGVNYGYTF. CDR3 nucleotides: TGCAGTGCTAGAGATACCATCGGGACAGGGGGAGTTAACTATGGCTACACCTTC.

The chain is built from TRBV11-1 and TRBJ2-3; the match to TRBD2 covers 8 bases. The CDR3 runs to 15 residues. In germline, CDR1 is SGHAT, CDR2 FQDESV (reference sequence). Unmatched junction bases numbered 0, after V lost 1 base and J lost 0 bases. As DNA, the CDR3 is TGTGCCAGCAGCTTAGGGACTAGCAGCACAGATACGCAGTATTTT. It codes for CASSLGTSSTDTQYF.

This rearrangement joins TRBV9 to TRBJ1-6, with 9 positions matching TRBD1. This CDR3 has 15 residues. Germline V lookup: CDR1 SGDLS, CDR2 YYNGEE. Germline trimming cut 2 bases from V and 5 bases from J; bases unmatched to any gene: 2. Here the CDR3 DNA reads TGTGCCAGCAGCGTTGGGACAGGGAATAATTCACCCCTCCACTTT. It codes for CASSVGTGNNSPLHF. Full variable domain (rest looked up from reference TRBV9 and TRBJ1-6): DSGVTQTPKHLITATGQRVTLRCSPRSGDLSVYWYQQSLDQGLQFLIQYYNGEERAKGNILERFSAQQFPDLHSELNLSSLELGDSALYFCASSVGTGNNSPLHFGNGTRLTVT.

This clonotype showed up just a few times. V gene TRBV20-1 combines with J gene TRBJ2-3, with 9 bases that match TRBD1. Germline V gene data show CDR1 as DFQATT and CDR2 as SNEGSKA (reference sequence). V lost 6 bases to trimming and J lost 6 bases; unmatched junction nucleotides: 10. The CDR3 totals 14 residues. Here the CDR3 reads CSAPSGQGIDTQYF. The CDR3 DNA follows: TGCAGTGCCCCCTCGGGACAGGGAATCGATACGCAGTATTTT.

This clonotype came up many times. The chain uses TRBV20-1 and TRBJ2-1; D is unresolved. Germline V lookup: CDR1 DFQATT, CDR2 SNEGSKA (reference sequence). With 0 bases removed from V and 6 bases from J, the gap between germline ends came to 12 bases. The CDR3 length is 14 residues. The CDR3 nucleotides read TGCAGTGCTAGAGAAGAAAGGGTCTTCAATGAGCAGTTCTTC. It encodes CSAREERVFNEQFF.

The chain uses TRBV6-4 and TRBJ2-2, with D uncertain. Between the trimmed V and J ends, which lost 2 bases and 1 base, there was a span of 2 bases. The CDR3 runs to 13 residues. Germline lookup yields CDR1 MRHNA and CDR2 SNTAGT. In DNA, the CDR3 is TGTGCCAGCAGTGACAGGAACACCGGGGAGCTGTTTTTT. Its translation: CASSDRNTGELFF.

This rearrangement joins TRBV6-2 or TRBV6-3 to TRBJ2-7, with no clear D. CDR3 length equals 9 residues. Germline assignment: CDR1 MNHEY and CDR2 SVGEGT. V was shortened by 9 bases and J by 5 bases, with 5 bases between the two germline ends. The CDR3 nucleotides are TGTGCCAGTGGGAACGAGCAGTACTTC. As protein: CASGNEQYF.

V gene TRBV14 combines with J gene TRBJ2-2; 8 bases are shared with TRBD1. The CDR3 has 16 amino acids. CDR1 and CDR2 from the germline V gene are SGHDN and FVKESK. The trim removed 4 bases at V and 2 bases at J, leaving 6 bases unmatched. This chain's CDR3 is CASSPTGTGNTGELFF. In DNA form, the CDR3 reads TGTGCCAGCAGCCCTACCGGGACAGGAAACACCGGGGAGCTGTTTTTT.